This T cell receptor (beta chain) was identified during a study of blood T cell repertoires in COVID-19. At the level of the study: PBMCs, B-cell-depleted T cells, or T cells provided the cDNA or gDNA that made up the material.

This clone occurred a few times. The CDR3 sequence is 19 residues long. V shed 0 bases and J 2 bases; nucleotides not matched to a gene: 9. CDR1 and CDR2 (germline): SEHNR, FQNEAQ (reference sequence). Assay used: immunoSEQ multiplex PCR; TCRdb lists only in-frame clones, some missing. The data hold some 130,000 clones, with roughly 71% observed a single time. The rearrangement uses TRBV7-9 and TRBJ2-6; 8 positions agree with TRBD1. The origin of this receptor is a man older than 75 with acute or convalescent COVID-19. The sequencing input was peripheral blood. The CDR3 is CASSLALKQGGPGANVLTF. The CDR3 bases are TGTGCCAGCAGCTTAGCGCTAAAACAGGGGGGCCCTGGGGCCAACGTCCTGACTTTC.